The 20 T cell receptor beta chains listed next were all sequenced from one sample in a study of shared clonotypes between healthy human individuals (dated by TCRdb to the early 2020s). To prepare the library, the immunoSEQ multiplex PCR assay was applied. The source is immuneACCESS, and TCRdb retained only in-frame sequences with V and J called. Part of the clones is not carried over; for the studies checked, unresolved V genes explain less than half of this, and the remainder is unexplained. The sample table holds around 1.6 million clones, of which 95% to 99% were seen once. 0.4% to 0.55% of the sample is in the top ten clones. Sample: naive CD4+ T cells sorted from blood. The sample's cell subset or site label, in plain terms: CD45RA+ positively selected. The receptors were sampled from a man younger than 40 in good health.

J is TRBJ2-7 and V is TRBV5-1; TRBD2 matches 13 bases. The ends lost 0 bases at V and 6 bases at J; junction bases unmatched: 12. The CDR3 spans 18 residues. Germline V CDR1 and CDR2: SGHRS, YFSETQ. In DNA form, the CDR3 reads TGCGCCAGCAGCTTGGCCATTCGGACTAGCGGGAGTTTCGTCGAGCAGTACTTC. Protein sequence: CASSLAIRTSGSFVEQYF. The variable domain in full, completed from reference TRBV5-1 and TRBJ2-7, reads KAGVTQTPRYLIKTRGQQVTLSCSPISGHRSVSWYQQTPGQGLQFLFEYFSETQRNKGNFPGRFSGRQFSNSRSEMNVSTLELGDSALYLCASSLAIRTSGSFVEQYFGPGTRLTVT.

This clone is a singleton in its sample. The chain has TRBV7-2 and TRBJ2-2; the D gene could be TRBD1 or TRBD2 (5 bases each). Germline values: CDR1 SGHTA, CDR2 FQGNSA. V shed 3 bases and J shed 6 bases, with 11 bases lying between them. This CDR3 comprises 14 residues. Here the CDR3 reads CASSLQGRAGELFF. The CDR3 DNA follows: TGTGCCAGCAGCTTGCAGGGACGGGCCGGGGAGCTGTTTTTT.

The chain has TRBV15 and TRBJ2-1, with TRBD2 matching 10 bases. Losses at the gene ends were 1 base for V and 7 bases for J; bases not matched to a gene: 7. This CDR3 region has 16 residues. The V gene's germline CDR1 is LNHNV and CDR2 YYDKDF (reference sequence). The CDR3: CATSRGGAGGPNEQFF. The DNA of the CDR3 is TGTGCCACCAGCAGAGGGGGAGCGGGAGGGCCGAATGAGCAGTTCTTC. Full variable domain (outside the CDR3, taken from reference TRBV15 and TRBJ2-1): DAMVIQNPRYQVTQFGKPVTLSCSQTLNHNVMYWYQQKSSQAPKLLFHYYDKDFNNEADTPDNFQSRRPNTSFCFLDIRSPGLGDTAMYLCATSRGGAGGPNEQFFGPGTRLTVL.

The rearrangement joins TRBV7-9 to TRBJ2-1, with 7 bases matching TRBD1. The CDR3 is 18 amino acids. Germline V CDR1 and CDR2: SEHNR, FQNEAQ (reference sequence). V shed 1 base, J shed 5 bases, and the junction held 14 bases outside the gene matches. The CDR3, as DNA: TGTGCCAGCAGCTTAGGGCCCCCCCCCAGGGGGACGAACAATGAGCAGTTCTTC. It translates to CASSLGPPPRGTNNEQFF.

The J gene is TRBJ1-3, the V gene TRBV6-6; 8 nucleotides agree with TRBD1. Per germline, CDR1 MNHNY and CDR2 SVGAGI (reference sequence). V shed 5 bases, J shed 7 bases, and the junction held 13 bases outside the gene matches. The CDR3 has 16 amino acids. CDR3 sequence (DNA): TGTGCCAGCAGTAAACCCGCCGGGACAGGTCGGAACACCATATATTTT. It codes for CASSKPAGTGRNTIYF.

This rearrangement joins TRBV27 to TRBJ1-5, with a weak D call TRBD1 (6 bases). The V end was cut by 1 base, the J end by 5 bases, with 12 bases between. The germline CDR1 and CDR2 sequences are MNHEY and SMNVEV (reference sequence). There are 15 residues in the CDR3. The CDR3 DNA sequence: TGTGCCAGCAGTTTATACAGCAGGGGATATCAGCCCCAGCATTTT. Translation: CASSLYSRGYQPQHF.

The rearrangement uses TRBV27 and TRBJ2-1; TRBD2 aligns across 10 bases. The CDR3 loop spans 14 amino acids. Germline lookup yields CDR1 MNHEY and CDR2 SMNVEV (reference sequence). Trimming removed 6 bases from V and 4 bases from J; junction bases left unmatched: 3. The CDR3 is CASRRSGRYNEQFF. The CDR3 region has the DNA TGTGCCAGCAGACGTAGCGGGAGGTACAATGAGCAGTTCTTC.

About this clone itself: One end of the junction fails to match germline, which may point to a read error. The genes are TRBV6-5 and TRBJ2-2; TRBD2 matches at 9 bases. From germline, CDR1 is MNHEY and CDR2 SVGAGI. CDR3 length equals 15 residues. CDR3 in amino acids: CASTSGLANTGELFF. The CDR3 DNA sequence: TGTGCCAGCACCTCCGGACTAGCGAATACCGGGGAGCTGTTTTTT.

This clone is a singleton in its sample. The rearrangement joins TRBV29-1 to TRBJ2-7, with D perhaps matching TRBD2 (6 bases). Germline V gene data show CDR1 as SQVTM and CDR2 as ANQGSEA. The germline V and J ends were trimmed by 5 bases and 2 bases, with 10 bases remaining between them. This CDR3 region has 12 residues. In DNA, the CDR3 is TGCAGCGTTAGCGGAGGGGCCTACGAGCAGTACTTC. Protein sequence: CSVSGGAYEQYF.

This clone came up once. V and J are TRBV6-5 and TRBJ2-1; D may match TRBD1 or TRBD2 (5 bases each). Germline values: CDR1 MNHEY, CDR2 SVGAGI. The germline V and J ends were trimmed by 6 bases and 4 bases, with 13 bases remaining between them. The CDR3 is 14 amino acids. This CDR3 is CASSPPGPYNEQFF. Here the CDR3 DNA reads TGTGCCAGCAGCCCCCCGGGACCTTACAATGAGCAGTTCTTC.

In nucleotides, the CDR3 is TGTGCCAGCAGTTTATTTAGGGGCACGAACCGCAATCAGCCCCAGCATTTT. This encodes CASSLFRGTNRNQPQHF. V gene TRBV27 combines with J gene TRBJ1-5, with a possible D match to TRBD1 (5 bases). CDR3 size: 17 residues. The V end was cut by 1 base, the J end by 2 bases, with 15 bases between. Germline CDR1 reads MNHEY; CDR2 reads SMNVEV (reference sequence).

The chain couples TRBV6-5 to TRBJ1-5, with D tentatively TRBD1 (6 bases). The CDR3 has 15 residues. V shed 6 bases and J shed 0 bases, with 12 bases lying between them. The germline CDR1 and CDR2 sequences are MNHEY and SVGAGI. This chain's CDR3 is CASRGGVDSNQPQHF. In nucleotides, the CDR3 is TGTGCCAGCAGAGGGGGAGTAGATAGCAATCAGCCCCAGCATTTT.

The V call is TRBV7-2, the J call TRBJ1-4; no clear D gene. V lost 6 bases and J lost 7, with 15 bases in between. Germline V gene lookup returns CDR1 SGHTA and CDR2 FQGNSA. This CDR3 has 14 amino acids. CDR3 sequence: CASSTEVVREKLFF. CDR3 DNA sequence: TGTGCCAGCAGTACAGAAGTGGTTCGTGAAAAACTGTTTTTT.

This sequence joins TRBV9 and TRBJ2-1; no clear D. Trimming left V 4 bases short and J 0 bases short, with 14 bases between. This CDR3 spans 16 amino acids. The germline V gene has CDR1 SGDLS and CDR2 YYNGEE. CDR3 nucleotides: TGTGCCAGCAGCCCCCGGACCCGGAGCTCCTACAATGAGCAGTTCTTC. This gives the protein CASSPRTRSSYNEQFF. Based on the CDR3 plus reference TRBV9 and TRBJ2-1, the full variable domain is DSGVTQTPKHLITATGQRVTLRCSPRSGDLSVYWYQQSLDQGLQFLIQYYNGEERAKGNILERFSAQQFPDLHSELNLSSLELGDSALYFCASSPRTRSSYNEQFFGPGTRLTVL.

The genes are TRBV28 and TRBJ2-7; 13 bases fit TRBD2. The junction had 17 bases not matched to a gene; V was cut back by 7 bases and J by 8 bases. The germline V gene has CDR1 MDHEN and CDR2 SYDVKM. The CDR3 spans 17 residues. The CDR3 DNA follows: TGTGCCAGCATCCCGACTAGCGGGAGGCCAAGAGTCGGGCAGCAGTACTTC. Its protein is CASIPTSGRPRVGQQYF. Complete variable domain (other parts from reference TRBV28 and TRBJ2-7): DVKVTQSSRYLVKRTGEKVFLECVQDMDHENMFWYRQDPGLGLRLIYFSYDVKMKEKGDIPEGYSVSREKKERFSLILESASTNQTSMYLCASIPTSGRPRVGQQYFGPGTRLTVT.

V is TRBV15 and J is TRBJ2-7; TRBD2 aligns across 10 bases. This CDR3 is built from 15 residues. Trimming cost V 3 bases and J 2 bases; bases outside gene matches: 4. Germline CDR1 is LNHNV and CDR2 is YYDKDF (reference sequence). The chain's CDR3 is CATSSEREGPYEQYF. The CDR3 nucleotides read TGTGCCACCAGCAGTGAGCGGGAGGGGCCCTACGAGCAGTACTTC.

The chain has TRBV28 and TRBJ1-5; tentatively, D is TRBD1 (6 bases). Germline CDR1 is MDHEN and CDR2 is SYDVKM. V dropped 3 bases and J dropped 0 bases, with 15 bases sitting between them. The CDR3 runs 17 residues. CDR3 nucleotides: TGTGCCAGCAGTTTCCTCGGGACACCGTATAGCAATCAGCCCCAGCATTTT. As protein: CASSFLGTPYSNQPQHF.

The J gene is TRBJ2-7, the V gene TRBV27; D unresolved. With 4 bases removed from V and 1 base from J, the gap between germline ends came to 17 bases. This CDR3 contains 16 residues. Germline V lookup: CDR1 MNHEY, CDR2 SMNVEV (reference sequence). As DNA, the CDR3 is TGTGCCAGCAGTTCCCTTCGGTCCTTTTTATCCTACGAGCAGTACTTC. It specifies CASSSLRSFLSYEQYF.

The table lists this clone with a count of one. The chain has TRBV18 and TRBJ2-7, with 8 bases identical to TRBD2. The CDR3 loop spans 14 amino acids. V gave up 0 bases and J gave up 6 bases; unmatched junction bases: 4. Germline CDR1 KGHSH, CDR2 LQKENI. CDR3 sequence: CASSPPSGISEQYF. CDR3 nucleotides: TGTGCCAGCTCACCACCTAGCGGGATTTCCGAGCAGTACTTC.

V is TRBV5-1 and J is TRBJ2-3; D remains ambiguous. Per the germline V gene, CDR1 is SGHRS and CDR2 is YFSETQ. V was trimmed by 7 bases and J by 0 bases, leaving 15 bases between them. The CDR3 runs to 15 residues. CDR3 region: CASLLMSPSTDTQYF. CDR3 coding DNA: TGCGCCAGCCTACTGATGTCGCCTAGCACAGATACGCAGTATTTT.